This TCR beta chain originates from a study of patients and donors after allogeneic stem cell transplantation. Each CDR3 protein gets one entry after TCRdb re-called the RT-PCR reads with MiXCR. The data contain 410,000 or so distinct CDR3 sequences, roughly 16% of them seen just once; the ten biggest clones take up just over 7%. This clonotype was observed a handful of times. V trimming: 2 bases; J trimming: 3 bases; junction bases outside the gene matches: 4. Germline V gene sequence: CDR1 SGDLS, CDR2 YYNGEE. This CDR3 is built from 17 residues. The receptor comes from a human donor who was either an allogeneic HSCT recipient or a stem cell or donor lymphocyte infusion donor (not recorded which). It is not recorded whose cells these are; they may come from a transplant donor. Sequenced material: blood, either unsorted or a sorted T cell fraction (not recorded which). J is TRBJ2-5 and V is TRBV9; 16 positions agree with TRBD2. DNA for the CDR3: TGTGCCAGCAGCGTGGGACTAGCGGGGGGGCAGGAAGAGACCCAGTACTTC. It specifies CASSVGLAGGQEETQYF.